Below, one T cell receptor beta chain is given with its context. This CDR3 spans 11 amino acids. Looked up from germline, CDR1 is SQVTM and CDR2 is ANQGSEA. The data were obtained in a study of monozygotic twins with inflammatory bowel disease. Each sample's cDNA came from eight separate reactions. The template switching step added UMIs that contained a 6-nucleotide sample barcode. TCRdb reprocessed the 5' RACE reads, keeping one entry per CDR3 protein, no DNA. This listing includes some 150,000 distinct CDR3 sequences. The TCR sequence derives from a human donor with ulcerative colitis or Crohn's disease, or a healthy co-twin of an affected twin (not recorded which). The specimen sequenced was blood. The chain employs TRBV29-1 and TRBJ2-5; TCRdb's D call, TRBD2, is unchecked because there is no DNA. The CDR3 loop reads CSVGRGETQYF.